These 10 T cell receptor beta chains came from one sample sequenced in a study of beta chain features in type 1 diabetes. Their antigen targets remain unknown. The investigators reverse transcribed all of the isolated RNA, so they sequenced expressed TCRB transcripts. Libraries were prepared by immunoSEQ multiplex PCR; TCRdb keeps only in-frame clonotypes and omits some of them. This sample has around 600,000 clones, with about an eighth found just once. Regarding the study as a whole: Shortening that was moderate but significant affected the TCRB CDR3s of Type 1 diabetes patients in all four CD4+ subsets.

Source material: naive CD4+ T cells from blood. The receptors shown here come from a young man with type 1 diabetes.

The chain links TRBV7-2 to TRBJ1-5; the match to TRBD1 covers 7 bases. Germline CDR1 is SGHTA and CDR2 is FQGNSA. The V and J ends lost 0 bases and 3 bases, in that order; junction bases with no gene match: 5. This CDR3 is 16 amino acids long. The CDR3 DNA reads TGTGCCAGCAGCTTAGCCCAGGGGGGTACCAATCAGCCCCAGCATTTT. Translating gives CASSLAQGGTNQPQHF.

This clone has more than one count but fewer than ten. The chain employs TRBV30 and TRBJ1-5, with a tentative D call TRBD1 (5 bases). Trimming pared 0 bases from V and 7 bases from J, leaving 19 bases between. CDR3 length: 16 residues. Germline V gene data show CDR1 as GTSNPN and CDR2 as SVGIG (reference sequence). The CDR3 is CAWSVGGQAGRQPQHF. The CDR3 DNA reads TGTGCCTGGAGTGTCGGAGGACAAGCCGGGAGGCAGCCCCAGCATTTT.

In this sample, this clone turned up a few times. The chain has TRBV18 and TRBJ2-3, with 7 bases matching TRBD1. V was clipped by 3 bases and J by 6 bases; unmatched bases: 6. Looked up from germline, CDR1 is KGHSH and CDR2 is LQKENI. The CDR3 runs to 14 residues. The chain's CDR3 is CASSPLGTEDTQYF. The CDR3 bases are TGTGCCAGCTCACCGTTAGGGACAGAGGATACGCAGTATTTT. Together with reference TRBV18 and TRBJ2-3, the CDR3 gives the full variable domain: NAGVMQNPRHLVRRRGQEARLRCSPMKGHSHVYWYRQLPEEGLKFMVYLQKENIIDESGMPKERFSAEFPKEGPSILRIQQVVRGDSAAYFCASSPLGTEDTQYFGPGTRLTVL.

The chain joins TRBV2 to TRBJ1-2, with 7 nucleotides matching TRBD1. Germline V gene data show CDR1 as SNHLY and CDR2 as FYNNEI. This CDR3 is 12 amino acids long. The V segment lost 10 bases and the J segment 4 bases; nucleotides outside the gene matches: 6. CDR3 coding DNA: TGTGCCACCACAGGGGACTCCTATGGCTACACCTTC. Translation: CATTGDSYGYTF.

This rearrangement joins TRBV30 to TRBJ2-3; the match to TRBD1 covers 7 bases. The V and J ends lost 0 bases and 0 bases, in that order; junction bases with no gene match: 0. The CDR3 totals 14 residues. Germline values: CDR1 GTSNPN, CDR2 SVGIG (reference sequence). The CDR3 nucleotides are TGTGCCTGGAGTGTACAGGGGAGCACAGATACGCAGTATTTT. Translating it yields CAWSVQGSTDTQYF.

In DNA, the CDR3 is TGCGCCAGCAGCCAGAATACGCCCGGGACAGCAAACACCGGGGAGCTGTTTTTT. Its translation is CASSQNTPGTANTGELFF. The rearrangement uses TRBV4-3 and TRBJ2-2; TRBD1 agrees at 7 bases. V lost 3 bases and J lost 2; bases outside the gene matches: 12. The CDR3 extends over 18 amino acids. In germline, CDR1 is LGHNA, CDR2 YSLEER.

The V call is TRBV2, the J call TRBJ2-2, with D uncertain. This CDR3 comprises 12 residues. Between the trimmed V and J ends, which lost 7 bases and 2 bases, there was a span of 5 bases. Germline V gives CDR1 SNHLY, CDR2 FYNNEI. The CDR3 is CASNINTGELFF. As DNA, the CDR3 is TGTGCCAGCAACATTAACACCGGGGAGCTGTTTTTT.

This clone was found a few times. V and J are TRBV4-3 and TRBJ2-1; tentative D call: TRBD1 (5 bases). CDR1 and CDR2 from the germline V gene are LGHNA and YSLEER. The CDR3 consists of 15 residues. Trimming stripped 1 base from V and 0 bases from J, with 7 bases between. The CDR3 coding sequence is TGCGCCAGCAGCCAAGGGGGCCACTCCTACAATGAGCAGTTCTTC. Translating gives CASSQGGHSYNEQFF.

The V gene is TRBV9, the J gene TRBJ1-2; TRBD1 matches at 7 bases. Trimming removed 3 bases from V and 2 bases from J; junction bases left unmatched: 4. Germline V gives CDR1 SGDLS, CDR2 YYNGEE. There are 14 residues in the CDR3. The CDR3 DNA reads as TGTGCCAGCAGCGCGACGACAGGGAACTATGGCTACACCTTC. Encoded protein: CASSATTGNYGYTF.

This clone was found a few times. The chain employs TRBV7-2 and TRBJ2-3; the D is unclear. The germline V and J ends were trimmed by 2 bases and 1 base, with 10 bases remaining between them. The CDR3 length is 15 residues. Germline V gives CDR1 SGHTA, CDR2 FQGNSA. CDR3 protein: CASSLNLIRTDTQYF. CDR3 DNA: TGTGCCAGCAGCTTAAATCTGATCCGCACAGATACGCAGTATTTT.